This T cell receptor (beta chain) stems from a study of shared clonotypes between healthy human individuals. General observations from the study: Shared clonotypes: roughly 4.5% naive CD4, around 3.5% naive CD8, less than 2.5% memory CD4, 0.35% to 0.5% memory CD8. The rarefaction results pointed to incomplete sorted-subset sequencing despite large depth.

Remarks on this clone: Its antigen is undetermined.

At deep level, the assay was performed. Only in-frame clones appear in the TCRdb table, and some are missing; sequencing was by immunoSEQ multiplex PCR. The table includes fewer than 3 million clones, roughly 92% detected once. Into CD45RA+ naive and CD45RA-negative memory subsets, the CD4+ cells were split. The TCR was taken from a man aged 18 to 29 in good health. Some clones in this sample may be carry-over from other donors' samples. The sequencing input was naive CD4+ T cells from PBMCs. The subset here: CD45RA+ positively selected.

CDR3 region: CASSPGQGLPQHF. In DNA form, the CDR3 reads TGTGCCAGCAGCCCGGGACAGGGTTTGCCCCAGCATTTT. The chain links TRBV6-6 to TRBJ1-5, with 9 bases that match TRBD1. The CDR3 spans 13 residues. The V segment lost 6 bases and the J segment 9 bases; nucleotides outside the gene matches: 6. Per germline, CDR1 MNHNY and CDR2 SVGAGI (reference sequence).